Sequencing of this T cell receptor beta chain was carried out in a study of T cells in Graves' hyperthyroidism and ophthalmopathy (dated by TCRdb to about 2019). In terms of the full investigation: Peripheral blood samples were taken at the time of initial diagnosis, prior to any treatment. In several Graves' hyperthyroidism patients, the study also compared T-cell repertoires from thyroid tissue with T-cell repertoires from blood. For training and testing, the 100 or so patients in the discovery cohort were randomly divided in a 7:3 ratio. A discovery cohort of approximately 97 patients, fewer than 50 with Graves' ophthalmopathy and 55 to 65 with stable Graves' hyperthyroidism, was used to find distinguishing TCR V-J signatures. An independent validation cohort of about 20 hyperthyroidism patients and about 15 patients who later progressed to ophthalmopathy tested prospective prediction of ophthalmopathy. Once sampling was done, hyperthyroidism patients were given methimazole at a starting dose of 30 mg daily, whereas ophthalmopathy patients were given high-dose intravenous methylprednisolone. The paper reports TCR Vbeta CDR3 sequencing of approximately 130 peripheral blood samples: around 45 ophthalmopathy, fewer than 80 hyperthyroidism and roughly 17 progressor patients.

This clonotype was detected only a few times. The target of this receptor is not known. Base qualities are not provided; no much larger clone lies one nucleotide away. The TCR beta CDR3 regions were amplified from the RNA transcripts. The TCR CDR3 was subjected to a first round of RT-PCR using the HTBI primer set and the Qiagen OneStep RT-PCR kit. Libraries were constructed in a second round of multiplex PCR, after which size selection and purification were carried out. Sequencing of the libraries was done on an Illumina HiSeq2000 using paired-end 100 bp reads. The published analysis was carried out like this. SOAPnuke was used to process the raw data, with reads discarded if the reads contained adapters or uncalled bases, had a mean Phred below 15, or lacked an exact constant-primer or identifier match. COPE v1.2.5 was used to merge the high-quality paired reads, and each unique nucleotide sequence was defined as a clonotype. Clonotypes were aligned to IMGT TRBV, TRBD and TRBJ reference segments using MiTCR v1.1. Only V-J combinations with frequency above 0.0001, covering about 99% of repertoires, were analysed. The TCS score was defined as F50 (clonal expansion) divided by E x V (chaos), with BLOSUM62-based TCRdist calculated between CDR3 peptides within each V-J. Welch's t-statistics and random forest reduced fewer than 550 V-J features to fewer than 15, which were used in a naive Bayes classifier (R e1071). TCRdb ran its own pipeline on the public reads, namely fastp trimming at Q25 and MiXCR clone calling, and kept in-frame beta chains. For every CDR3 protein sequence, its rows merge into one entry that carries the most common genes and DNA. The V and J calls shown here were made by TCRdb, not taken from the authors' results. This sample gives nearly 600,000 distinct CDR3 sequences in total; roughly 13% of them show up just once. The top ten constitute roughly 6.2% of the sample.

General findings and caveats noted by the study authors: No statistical method was used to fix the sample size in advance, and group allocation was not hidden from the investigators. A 13 V-J signature model separated ophthalmopathy from stable hyperthyroidism, with roughly 88% sensitivity and about 81% specificity in cross-validation and 80%/75% in testing. Blood samples also contained most of the expanded thyroid clonotypes (frequency above 0.001), which suggests that blood repertoires may reflect thyroid immune responses. In validation, the model predicted progression to ophthalmopathy with 55% to 71% sensitivity and 72.22% specificity, a median of about six months before onset.

CDR1 is given as SGHDN and CDR2 as FVKESK, both from the germline V gene. The CDR3 runs 16 residues from the cysteine to the phenylalanine. CDR3 DNA only is kept here, 48 bases in frame from base 1. Trimming removed 3 bases from V and 1 base from J; the gene matches leave 8 bases unexplained. Hyperthyroidism patients were newly diagnosed, had a disease duration of under 2 months, and were aged 18 to 65 years. Exclusion was applied to patients with uncontrolled infections, other autoimmune diseases, pregnancy or lactation. Diagnoses were based on clinical symptoms, serum thyroxine and TRAb, thyroid ultrasound and orbital computed tomography. For progressor patients, blood was drawn at the first diagnosis of hyperthyroidism, before any ophthalmopathy symptoms had appeared. PBMCs were isolated from about 9.2 ml of fresh peripheral blood by Ficoll-Paque density gradient centrifugation. Patients classed as progressors first received a Graves' hyperthyroidism diagnosis and then went on to develop ophthalmopathy during follow-up. Total RNA was extracted with Trizol reagent, and quality was checked on an Agilent 2100 Bioanalyzer.

The sequence came from a woman aged 25 to 39 with Graves' hyperthyroidism that later progressed to Graves' ophthalmopathy. The rearrangement joined TRBV14 to TRBJ2-5; 7 nucleotides in the junction match TRBD1. Sample: blood. The nucleotides read TGTGCCAGCAGCCATCTCCCCTGGGACAGCCAAGAGACCCAGTACTTC. This yields the protein CASSHLPWDSQETQYF.